This is a list of T cell receptor beta chains from one sample in a study of vaccination and CD4 T cells after COVID-19. Their recognized antigens are unknown. TCRdb reprocessed the PCR reads via MiXCR and lists one record per CDR3 protein. The sample lists 6,500 to 9,500 distinct CDR3 sequences, 20% to 25% occurring once. The sequencing used CD4+ T cells from blood, cultured in vitro, collected after SARS-CoV-2 vaccination. Source of these receptors: a human donor who had recovered from COVID-19. Both conserved end residues are part of each CDR3. D genes are given only for firm matches. The size field is filled for only some rows; it gives once, few, many or a size class.

cdr3_aa,cdr3_nt,clone_size,d_call,v_call,j_call
CASSYSSEYNEQFF,TGTGCCAGCAGTTACTCGTCCGAGTACAATGAGCAGTTCTTC,-,-,TRBV6-2/TRBV6-3,TRBJ2-1
CASSLGQTVAFF,TGTGCCAGCAGCTTGGGACAGACGGTAGCTTTCTTT,-,TRBD1,TRBV11-2,TRBJ1-1
CASSLKIEGANTEAFF,TGTGCCAGCAGTTTAAAGATAGAGGGGGCGAACACTGAAGCTTTCTTT,once,TRBD1,TRBV28,TRBJ1-1
CASSADRGNTIYF,TGTGCCAGCAGCGCGGACAGAGGAAACACCATATATTTT,few,-,TRBV7-2,TRBJ1-3
CASSPLKGSTPYGYTF,TGTGCCAGTAGCCCCTTAAAGGGGTCAACGCCCTATGGCTACACCTTC,medium-sized,-,TRBV19,TRBJ1-2
CATSDPSGGSYEQYF,TGTGCCACCAGTGATCCCTCGGGGGGATCCTACGAGCAGTACTTC,few,TRBD2,TRBV24-1,TRBJ2-7
CSRPGQHYEQYF,TGCAGTCGACCGGGACAGCACTACGAGCAGTACTTC,medium-sized,TRBD1,TRBV20-1,TRBJ2-7
CASSVLADSSYNEQFF,TGTGCCAGCAGCGTACTAGCGGATAGCTCCTACAATGAGCAGTTCTTC,-,TRBD2,TRBV9,TRBJ2-1
CASSPEATNYGYTF,TGCGCCAGCAGCCCAGAGGCCACCAACTATGGCTACACCTTC,-,-,TRBV5-1,TRBJ1-2
CASSQDPRGGNTIYF,TGTGCCAGCAGTCAGGACCCCCGTGGGGGAAACACCATATATTTT,-,-,TRBV28,TRBJ1-3
CASSERTGATF,TGTGCCAGCAGTGAAAGGACGGGGGCAACCTTC,large,-,TRBV6-1,TRBJ1-2
CSASPLTVAQYF,TGCAGTGCTAGTCCCCTGACAGTGGCGCAGTATTTT,medium-sized,-,TRBV20-1,TRBJ2-3
CASSQMGQPPYEQYF,TGTGCCAGCAGTCAGATGGGACAACCCCCCTACGAGCAGTACTTC,medium-sized,-,TRBV7-2,TRBJ2-7
CASSFSGTIFSYNEQFF,TGTGCCAGCAGCTTCTCCGGGACCATTTTCTCCTACAATGAGCAGTTCTTC,-,-,TRBV7-9,TRBJ2-1
CASRASRRYEQYF,TGTGCCAGTAGAGCTAGCAGGAGGTACGAGCAGTACTTC,-,-,TRBV19,TRBJ2-7
CASSLGGTGSSPLHF,TGTGCCAGCAGTTTAGGTGGGACAGGGAGTTCACCCCTCCACTTT,few,TRBD1,TRBV28,TRBJ1-6
CASSHPGQGELFF,TGTGCCAGCAGCCATCCGGGACAGGGGGAGCTGTTTTTT,-,TRBD1,TRBV7-2,TRBJ2-2
CAISETTAHEQFF,TGTGCCATCAGTGAGACTACCGCCCATGAGCAGTTCTTC,few,-,TRBV10-3,TRBJ2-1
CASTFYRGGTEAFF,TGTGCCAGCACTTTCTACAGGGGGGGAACTGAAGCTTTCTTT,few,TRBD1,TRBV6-1,TRBJ1-1
CAISDADRYSVNYGYTF,TGTGCCATCAGTGATGCGGACAGGTACTCAGTTAACTATGGCTACACCTTC,-,TRBD1,TRBV10-3,TRBJ1-2
CASRQLGPGNEQFF,TGTGCCAGTAGGCAATTAGGCCCGGGCAATGAGCAGTTCTTC,-,-,TRBV19,TRBJ2-1
CASSQEGGSGANVLTF,TGTGCCAGCAGCCAAGAAGGTGGGTCTGGGGCCAACGTCCTGACTTTC,-,-,TRBV4-2,TRBJ2-6
CASSRNNEQFF,TGTGCCAGCAGTCGCAACAATGAGCAGTTCTTC,medium-sized,-,TRBV27,TRBJ2-1
CASIGVNTQYF,TGTGCCAGCATAGGGGTTAATACGCAGTATTTT,medium-sized,-,TRBV28,TRBJ2-3
CSAYSRTPSTDTQYF,TGCAGTGCTTACAGCCGGACCCCTAGCACAGATACGCAGTATTTT,medium-sized,-,TRBV20-1,TRBJ2-3
CASSLVGSQGTEAFF,TGTGCCAGCAGCTTAGTTGGGAGCCAGGGGACTGAAGCTTTCTTT,-,-,TRBV7-9,TRBJ1-1
CAIGGRGADTQYF,TGTGCCATCGGAGGGAGAGGCGCAGATACGCAGTATTTT,-,-,TRBV27,TRBJ2-3
CAISGTSGLNEQFF,TGTGCCATCAGCGGGACTAGCGGTCTGAATGAGCAGTTCTTC,-,TRBD2,TRBV10-3,TRBJ2-1
CASSIFTRGDQPQHF,TGTGCCAGTAGTATTTTCACCAGGGGCGATCAGCCCCAGCATTTT,-,-,TRBV19,TRBJ1-5
CASSFVGRSDTQYF,TGTGCCAGCAGTTTCGTGGGGAGGTCCGATACGCAGTATTTT,-,-,TRBV28,TRBJ2-3
CASTKDIGSYEQYF,TGTGCCAGTACCAAAGACATCGGGTCCTACGAGCAGTACTTC,medium-sized,-,TRBV19,TRBJ2-7
CASSSQGGLGAFF,TGTGCCAGCAGTTCTCAGGGGGGGTTAGGAGCTTTCTTT,-,TRBD1,TRBV28,TRBJ1-1
CASSVYTGTASYEQYF,TGTGCCAGCAGTGTGTACACCGGGACTGCCTCCTACGAGCAGTACTTC,medium-sized,-,TRBV27,TRBJ2-7
CASLLAGSTDTQYF,TGTGCCAGCCTTCTAGCGGGCAGCACAGATACGCAGTATTTT,-,TRBD2,TRBV2,TRBJ2-3
CASSPTRRGRGSPLHF,TGTGCCAGCAGCCCGACCCGCAGGGGCCGAGGTTCGCCCCTCCACTTT,-,-,TRBV12-3/TRBV12-4,TRBJ1-6
CSAIKGRGTGELFF,TGCAGTGCTATTAAGGGGAGGGGCACCGGGGAGCTGTTTTTT,-,TRBD2,TRBV20-1,TRBJ2-2
CASSEGTVSNQPQHF,TGTGCCAGCAGTGAGGGGACGGTTAGCAATCAGCCCCAGCATTTT,few,-,TRBV25-1,TRBJ1-5
CAISESVAGGRTDTQYF,TGTGCCATCAGTGAGTCGGTAGCGGGGGGACGCACAGATACGCAGTATTTT,-,TRBD2,TRBV10-3,TRBJ2-3
CASSAGPYEQYF,TGTGCCAGCAGTGCCGGGCCGTACGAGCAGTACTTC,-,-,TRBV6-1,TRBJ2-7
CASSEGTGGNTEAFF,TGTGCCAGCAGTGAAGGGACAGGGGGCAACACTGAAGCTTTCTTT,-,TRBD1,TRBV2,TRBJ1-1
CSARTGSWETQYF,TGCAGTGCTAGGACAGGTTCATGGGAGACCCAGTACTTC,medium-sized,-,TRBV20-1,TRBJ2-5
CASSRGSGNTIYF,TGTGCCAGCAGTCGCGGATCTGGAAACACCATATATTTT,once,-,TRBV2,TRBJ1-3
CASSFWDAGTTRGQYF,TGTGCCAGCAGCTTCTGGGACGCGGGGACTACCCGAGGGCAGTACTTC,-,TRBD2,TRBV5-4,TRBJ2-7
CASSYVGPTDEQFF,-,-,-,TRBV6-2/TRBV6-3,TRBJ2-1
CSVSTGGSQPQHF,TGCAGTGTATCCACAGGGGGGAGCCAGCCCCAGCATTTT,medium-sized,TRBD1,TRBV20-1,TRBJ1-5
CSGGLGGGYEQYF,TGCAGCGGGGGTCTAGGGGGCGGGTACGAGCAGTACTTC,few,TRBD1,TRBV29-1,TRBJ2-7
CASSQTIDRGDTQYF,TGCGCCAGCAGCCAAACTATAGACAGGGGAGATACGCAGTATTTT,-,TRBD1,TRBV4-3,TRBJ2-3
CASSPRQGGQPQHF,TGTGCCAGTAGTCCCCGACAGGGCGGGCAGCCCCAGCATTTT,-,TRBD1,TRBV19,TRBJ1-5
CASSLAVNSPLHF,TGTGCCAGCAGCTTGGCTGTGAATTCACCCCTCCACTTT,-,-,TRBV5-6,TRBJ1-6
CSAPGTPITDTQYF,TGCAGTGCCCCCGGGACACCAATCACAGATACGCAGTATTTT,few,-,TRBV20-1,TRBJ2-3
CSARGQGAFLETQYF,TGCAGTGCTAGGGGACAGGGGGCGTTTTTGGAGACCCAGTACTTC,large,TRBD1,TRBV20-1,TRBJ2-5
CASSRTGFRAYGYTF,TGTGCCAGCAGCCGAACAGGGTTCCGAGCCTATGGCTACACCTTC,medium-sized,-,TRBV27,TRBJ1-2